Below are 14 T cell receptor beta chains sequenced from a single sample in a study of cytomegalovirus exposure and HLA in healthy donors (dated by TCRdb to about 2017). The method was the immunoSEQ multiplex PCR assay. A mixture of 60 forward primers for TCR Vbeta segments and 13 reverse primers for TCR Jbeta segments was used in the multiplex PCR. This is the immuneACCESS table as TCRdb keeps it, with only in-frame sequences that have V and J called. A part of the clones is gone; compared with another copy, unresolved V genes explain less than half, and the rest is unexplained. The sample contains approximately 86,000 clones, about three quarters of them found a single time. The ten most abundant clones make up about 7.7% of the sample. Sequenced input: PBMCs. These TCRs come from a man aged 60-69 years in good health and CMV-seronegative.

The CDR3 coding sequence is TGTGCCAGTAGTACTGCCGGGACAGGCGGATTTAGCAATCAGCCCCAGCATTTT. Amino acids: CASSTAGTGGFSNQPQHF. The genes are TRBV19 and TRBJ1-5; 8 bases fit TRBD1. CDR3 length: 18 amino acids. Losses at the gene ends were 4 bases for V and 0 bases for J; bases not matched to a gene: 11. CDR1 is LNHDA, CDR2 SQIVND, per germline (reference sequence).

The genes are TRBV28 and TRBJ2-7; TRBD1 might be the D (6 bases). Looked up from germline, CDR1 is MDHEN and CDR2 is SYDVKM. This CDR3 comprises 15 residues. Trimming took off 5 bases at V and 4 bases at J, with 18 bases between the two ends. The CDR3 here is CASSTRDTTPYEQYF. CDR3 DNA: TGTGCCAGCAGTACCCGGGACACGACTCCTTACGAGCAGTACTTC.

This clone was picked up a small number of times. CDR3 in amino acids: CASSLSGGIYNEQFF. The CDR3 DNA reads as TGTGCCAGCAGCTTATCCGGGGGGATATACAATGAGCAGTTCTTC. This chain connects TRBV11-2 to TRBJ2-1; 7 bases match TRBD2. The CDR3 covers 15 residues. Germline assignment: CDR1 SGHAT and CDR2 FQNNGV. With V trimmed by 2 bases and J by 4 bases, 5 bases remained unmatched.

The sample holds a few counts of this clone. The J gene is TRBJ2-7, the V gene TRBV1; TRBD2 is the table's D call and was not checked against the DNA. TRBV1 is a documented pseudogene. This CDR3 has 13 amino acids. The CDR3 DNA follows: TGCACCAGCAGCCAAGAACGGTGCTACGAGCAGTACTTC. This gives the protein CTSSQERCYEQYF.

The chain links TRBV5-1 to TRBJ2-3; 7 bases map to TRBD2. Trimming took 5 bases from V and 3 from J; bases not matched to a gene: 15. The CDR3 is 17 residues long. Germline-derived CDR1 and CDR2 are SGHRS and YFSETQ. This CDR3 reads CASRSLARVGMTDTQYF. CDR3 DNA: TGCGCCAGCAGATCACTAGCGAGAGTAGGGATGACAGATACGCAGTATTTT.

CDR3 sequence: CASSLVGLAGKTYEQYF. The CDR3 DNA follows: TGTGCCAGCAGCTTAGTAGGGCTAGCGGGGAAAACCTACGAGCAGTACTTC. The chain combines TRBV7-8 with TRBJ2-7; the match to TRBD2 covers 9 bases. CDR3 length: 17 residues. Trimming took 1 base from V and 2 from J; bases not matched to a gene: 9. Germline lookup yields CDR1 SGHVS and CDR2 FQNEAQ.

The chain uses TRBV18 and TRBJ2-2, with D possibly being TRBD1 (6 bases). The CDR3 runs to 16 residues. Germline V gene data show CDR1 as KGHSH and CDR2 as LQKENI. With 3 bases removed from V and 3 bases from J, the gap between germline ends came to 14 bases. DNA for the CDR3: TGTGCCAGCTCACCCCCCGGGGACACGCACACCGGGGAGCTGTTTTTT. Protein sequence: CASSPPGDTHTGELFF.

V usage is TRBV19 and J usage is TRBJ2-2; 8 bases line up with TRBD2. Unmatched junction bases numbered 4, after V lost 5 bases and J lost 2 bases. The CDR3 has 15 residues. Germline V gene data show CDR1 as LNHDA and CDR2 as SQIVND (reference sequence). CDR3 region: CASSESGGNTGELFF. The CDR3 region has the DNA TGTGCCAGTAGTGAAAGCGGGGGTAACACCGGGGAGCTGTTTTTT.

This chain links TRBV6-5 with TRBJ2-7; D gene ambiguous. CDR1 and CDR2 from the germline V gene are MNHEY and SVGAGI. The CDR3 is 14 amino acids. The ends were cut back, 2 bases at V and 2 bases at J, with 10 bases in the middle. Here the CDR3 DNA reads TGTGCCAGCAGTTACGGCGGCACTACCTACGAGCAGTACTTC. Residues: CASSYGGTTYEQYF.

This clone was seen a few times. The J gene is TRBJ1-1, the V gene TRBV9; TRBD1 might be the D (6 bases). CDR3 length: 15 amino acids. Trimming shortened V by 2 bases and J by 4 bases, and 15 bases separated the two germline ends. Per germline, CDR1 SGDLS and CDR2 YYNGEE. This CDR3 is CASSVDQGFFTEAFF. The CDR3, as DNA: TGTGCCAGCAGCGTGGATCAGGGGTTTTTCACTGAAGCTTTCTTT.

The CDR3 loop is CASGLTGTGRGYGYTF. CDR3 bases: TGTGCCAGCGGACTCACGGGGACAGGTCGGGGTTATGGCTACACCTTC. This rearrangement joins TRBV28 to TRBJ1-2, with TRBD1 identical over 8 bases. The CDR3 length is 16 residues. J was trimmed by 5 bases and V by 8 bases; bases with no gene match: 16. CDR1 and CDR2 from the germline V gene are MDHEN and SYDVKM.

The chain employs TRBV7-9 and TRBJ1-5; a weak D match, TRBD1 (5 bases). CDR3 length: 13 amino acids. Trimming stripped 6 bases from V and 4 bases from J, with 10 bases between. Germline lookup yields CDR1 SEHNR and CDR2 FQNEAQ (reference sequence). The CDR3 region has the DNA TGTGCCAGCAGGGGGGGATTTAATCAGCCCCAGCATTTT. Amino acids: CASRGGFNQPQHF.

The chain employs TRBV15 and TRBJ2-6; 7 bases are shared with TRBD1. The CDR3 length is 18 residues. V gave up 4 bases and J gave up 2 bases; unmatched junction bases: 11. From germline, CDR1 is LNHNV and CDR2 YYDKDF (reference sequence). The CDR3 region is CATSTLSGQFTGANVLTF. The CDR3 nucleotides are TGTGCCACCAGCACCCTCTCGGGACAGTTTACTGGGGCCAACGTCCTGACTTTC.

The chain links TRBV28 to TRBJ2-5, with TRBD1 matching 7 bases. Germline values: CDR1 MDHEN, CDR2 SYDVKM. The V and J ends lost 5 bases and 5 bases, in that order; junction bases with no gene match: 11. The CDR3 is made up of 15 amino acids. The CDR3 DNA sequence: TGTGCCAGCAGTGACTACAGGGGATTGGGGGAGACCCAGTACTTC. Protein sequence: CASSDYRGLGETQYF.